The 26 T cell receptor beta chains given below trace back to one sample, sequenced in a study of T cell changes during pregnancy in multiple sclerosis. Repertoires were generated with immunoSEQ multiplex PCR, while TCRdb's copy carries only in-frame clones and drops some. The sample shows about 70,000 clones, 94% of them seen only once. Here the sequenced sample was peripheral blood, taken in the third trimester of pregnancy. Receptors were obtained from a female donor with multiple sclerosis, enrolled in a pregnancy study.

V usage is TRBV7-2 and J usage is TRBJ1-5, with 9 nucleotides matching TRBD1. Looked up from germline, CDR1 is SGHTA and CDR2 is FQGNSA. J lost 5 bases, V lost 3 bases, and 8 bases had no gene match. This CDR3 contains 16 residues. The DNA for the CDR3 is TGTGCCAGCAGCTTGCGTCGGGGACAGGGATATCAGCCCCAGCATTTT. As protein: CASSLRRGQGYQPQHF. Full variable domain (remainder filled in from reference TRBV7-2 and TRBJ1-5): GAGVSQSPSNKVTEKGKDVELRCDPISGHTALYWYRQSLGQGLEFLIYFQGNSAPDKSGLPSDRFSAERTGGSVSTLTIQRTQQEDSAVYLCASSLRRGQGYQPQHFGDGTRLSIL.

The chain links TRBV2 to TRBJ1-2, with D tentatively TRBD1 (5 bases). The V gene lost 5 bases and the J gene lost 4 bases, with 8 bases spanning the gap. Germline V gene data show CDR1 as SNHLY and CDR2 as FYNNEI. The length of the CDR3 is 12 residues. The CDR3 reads CASSWTSYGYTF. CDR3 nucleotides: TGTGCCAGCAGTTGGACATCCTATGGCTACACCTTC.

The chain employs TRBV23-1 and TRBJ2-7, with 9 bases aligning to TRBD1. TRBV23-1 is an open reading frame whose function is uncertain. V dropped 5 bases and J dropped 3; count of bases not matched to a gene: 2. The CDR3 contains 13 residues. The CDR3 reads CASSTGGCYEQYF. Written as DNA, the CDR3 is TGCGCCAGCAGTACAGGGGGCTGCTACGAGCAGTACTTC.

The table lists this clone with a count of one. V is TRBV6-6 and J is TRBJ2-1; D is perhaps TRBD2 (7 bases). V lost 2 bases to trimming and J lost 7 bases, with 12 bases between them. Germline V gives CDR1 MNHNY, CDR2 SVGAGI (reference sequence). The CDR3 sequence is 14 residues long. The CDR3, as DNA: TGTGCCAGCAGTTACGTAGGGGGGGGGAATGAGCAGTTCTTC. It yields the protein CASSYVGGGNEQFF.

CDR3 DNA: TGTGCCAGCTCACCAACAGGCCACTATGGCTACACCTTC. Translated: CASSPTGHYGYTF. The chain links TRBV18 to TRBJ1-2; the D gene is possibly TRBD1 (5 bases). V was trimmed by 2 bases and J by 3 bases, leaving 7 bases between them. This CDR3 has 13 residues. The germline gives CDR1 KGHSH, CDR2 LQKENI.

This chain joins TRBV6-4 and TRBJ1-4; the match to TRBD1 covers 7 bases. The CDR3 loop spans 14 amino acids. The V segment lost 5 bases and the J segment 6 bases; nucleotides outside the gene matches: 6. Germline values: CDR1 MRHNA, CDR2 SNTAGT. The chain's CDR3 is CASSNGTADEKLFF. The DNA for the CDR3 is TGTGCCAGCAGTAATGGGACAGCGGATGAAAAACTGTTTTTT.

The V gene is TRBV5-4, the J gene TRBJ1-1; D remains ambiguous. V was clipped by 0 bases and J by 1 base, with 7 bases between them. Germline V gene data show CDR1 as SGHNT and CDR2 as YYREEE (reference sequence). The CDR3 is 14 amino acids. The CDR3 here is CASSLGQPNTEAFF. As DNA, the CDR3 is TGTGCCAGCAGCTTGGGACAACCGAACACTGAAGCTTTCTTT. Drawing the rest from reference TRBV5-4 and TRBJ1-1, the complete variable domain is ETGVTQSPTHLIKTRGQQVTLRCSSQSGHNTVSWYQQALGQGPQFIFQYYREEENGRGNFPPRFSGLQFPNYSSELNVNALELDDSALYLCASSLGQPNTEAFFGQGTRLTVV.

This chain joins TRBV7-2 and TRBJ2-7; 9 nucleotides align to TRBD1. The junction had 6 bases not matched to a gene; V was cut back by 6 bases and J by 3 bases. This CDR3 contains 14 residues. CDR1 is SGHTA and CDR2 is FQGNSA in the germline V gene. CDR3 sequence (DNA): TGTGCCAGCAGAAGAGCGGGACAGGGCTACGAGCAGTACTTC. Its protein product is CASRRAGQGYEQYF.

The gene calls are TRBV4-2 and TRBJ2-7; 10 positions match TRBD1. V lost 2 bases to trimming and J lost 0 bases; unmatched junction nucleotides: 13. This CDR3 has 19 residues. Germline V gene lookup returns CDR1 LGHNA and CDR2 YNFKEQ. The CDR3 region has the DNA TGTGCCAGCAGCCAAACCGGGACAGGGGACGTCGGGGGCTCCTACGAGCAGTACTTC. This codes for CASSQTGTGDVGGSYEQYF.

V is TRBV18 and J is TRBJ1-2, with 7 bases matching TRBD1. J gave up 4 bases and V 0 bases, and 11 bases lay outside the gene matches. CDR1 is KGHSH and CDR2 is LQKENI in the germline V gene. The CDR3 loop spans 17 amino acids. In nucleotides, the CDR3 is TGTGCCAGCTCACCACCCGAAGGGGGCGTCGGGGTCTATGGCTACACCTTC. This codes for CASSPPEGGVGVYGYTF.

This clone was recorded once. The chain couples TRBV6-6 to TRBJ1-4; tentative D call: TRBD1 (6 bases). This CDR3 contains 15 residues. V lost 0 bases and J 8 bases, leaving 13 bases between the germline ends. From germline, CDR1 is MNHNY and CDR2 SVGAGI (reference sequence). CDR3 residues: CASSYSDRTAEKLFF. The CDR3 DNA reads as TGTGCCAGCAGTTACTCCGATAGGACAGCCGAAAAACTGTTTTTT.

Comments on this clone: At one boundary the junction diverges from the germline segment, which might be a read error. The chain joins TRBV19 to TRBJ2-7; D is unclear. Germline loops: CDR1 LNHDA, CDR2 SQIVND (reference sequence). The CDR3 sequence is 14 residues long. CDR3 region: CASRNKKFSDEQYF. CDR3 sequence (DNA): TGTGCCAGTAGGAACAAGAAATTCTCCGACGAGCAGTACTTC.

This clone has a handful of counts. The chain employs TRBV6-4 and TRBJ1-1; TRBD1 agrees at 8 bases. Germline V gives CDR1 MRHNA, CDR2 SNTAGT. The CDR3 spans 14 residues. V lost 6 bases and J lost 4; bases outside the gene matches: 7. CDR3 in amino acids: CASRPTGEGTEAFF. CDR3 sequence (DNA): TGTGCCAGCAGGCCGACAGGGGAGGGCACTGAAGCTTTCTTT.

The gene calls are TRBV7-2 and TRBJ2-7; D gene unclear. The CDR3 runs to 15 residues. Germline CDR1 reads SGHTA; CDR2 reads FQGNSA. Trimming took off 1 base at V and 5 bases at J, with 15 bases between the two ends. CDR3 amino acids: CASSLVSTGSNEQYF. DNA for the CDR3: TGTGCCAGCAGCTTAGTCTCCACCGGGTCGAACGAGCAGTACTTC.

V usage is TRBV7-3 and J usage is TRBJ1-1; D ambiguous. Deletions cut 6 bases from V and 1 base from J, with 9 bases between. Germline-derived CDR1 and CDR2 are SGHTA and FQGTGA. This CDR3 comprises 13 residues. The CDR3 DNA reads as TGTGCCAGCAGACTAACACAGAACACTGAAGCTTTCTTT. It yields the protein CASRLTQNTEAFF.

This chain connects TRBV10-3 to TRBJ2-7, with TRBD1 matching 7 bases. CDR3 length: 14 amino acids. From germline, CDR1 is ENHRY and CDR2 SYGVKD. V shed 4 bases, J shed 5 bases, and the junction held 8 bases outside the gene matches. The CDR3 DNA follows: TGTGCCATCAGTGCTCGACAGGGTGGCCACGAGCAGTACTTC. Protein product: CAISARQGGHEQYF.

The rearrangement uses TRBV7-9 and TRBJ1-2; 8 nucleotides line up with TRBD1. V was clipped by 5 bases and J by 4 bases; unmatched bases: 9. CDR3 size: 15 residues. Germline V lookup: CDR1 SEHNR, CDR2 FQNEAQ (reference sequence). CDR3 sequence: CASSRTDRGAYGYTF. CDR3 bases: TGTGCCAGCAGCCGAACTGACAGGGGAGCCTATGGCTACACCTTC. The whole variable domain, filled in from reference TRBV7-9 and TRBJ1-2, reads DTGVSQNPRHKITKRGQNVTFRCDPISEHNRLYWYRQTLGQGPEFLTYFQNEAQLEKSRLLSDRFSAERPKGSFSTLEIQRTEQGDSAMYLCASSRTDRGAYGYTFGSGTRLTVV.

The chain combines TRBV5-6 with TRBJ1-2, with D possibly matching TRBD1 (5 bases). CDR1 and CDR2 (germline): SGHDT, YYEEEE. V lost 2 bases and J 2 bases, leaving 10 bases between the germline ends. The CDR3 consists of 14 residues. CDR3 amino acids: CASSLGDSNYGYTF. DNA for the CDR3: TGTGCCAGCAGCTTAGGTGACAGCAACTATGGCTACACCTTC.

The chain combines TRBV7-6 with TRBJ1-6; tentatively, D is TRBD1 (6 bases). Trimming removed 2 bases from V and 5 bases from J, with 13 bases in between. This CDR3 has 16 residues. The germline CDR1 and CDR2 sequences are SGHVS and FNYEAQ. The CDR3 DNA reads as TGTGCCAGCAGCTTACGACCGGACAGAAATAATTCACCCCTCCACTTT. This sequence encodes CASSLRPDRNNSPLHF.

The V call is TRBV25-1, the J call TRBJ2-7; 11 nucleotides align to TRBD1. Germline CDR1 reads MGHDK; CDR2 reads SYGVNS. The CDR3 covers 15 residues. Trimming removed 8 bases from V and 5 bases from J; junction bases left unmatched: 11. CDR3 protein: CASGGVGTGGHEQYF. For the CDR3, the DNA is TGTGCCAGCGGAGGAGTGGGGACAGGGGGTCACGAGCAGTACTTC.

The CDR3, as DNA: TGTGCCAGCAGCCGCTCTAGAGATACGCAGTATTTT. Translation gives CASSRSRDTQYF. The V call is TRBV14, the J call TRBJ2-3; D remains unclear. This CDR3 spans 12 amino acids. Looked up from germline, CDR1 is SGHDN and CDR2 is FVKESK. V dropped 4 bases and J dropped 5 bases, with 7 bases sitting between them.

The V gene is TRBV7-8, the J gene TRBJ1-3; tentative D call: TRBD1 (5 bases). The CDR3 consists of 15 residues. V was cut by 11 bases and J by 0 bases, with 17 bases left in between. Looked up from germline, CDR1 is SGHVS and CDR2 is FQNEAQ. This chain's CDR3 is CASRRGRSSGNTIYF. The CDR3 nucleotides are TGTGCCTCACGAAGGGGCCGATCCTCTGGAAACACCATATATTTT. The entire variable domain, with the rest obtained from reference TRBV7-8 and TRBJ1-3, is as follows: GAGVSQSPRYKVAKRGQDVALRCDPISGHVSLFWYQQALGQGPEFLTYFQNEAQLDKSGLPSDRFFAERPEGSVSTLKIQRTQQEDSAVYLCASRRGRSSGNTIYFGEGSWLTVV.

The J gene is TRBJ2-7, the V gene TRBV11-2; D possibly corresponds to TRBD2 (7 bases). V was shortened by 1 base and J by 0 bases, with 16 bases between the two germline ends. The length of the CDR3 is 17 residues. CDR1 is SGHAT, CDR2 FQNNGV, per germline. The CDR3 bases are TGTGCCAGCAGCTTAGTGGTCACCGGGGGGCTCTCCTACGAGCAGTACTTC. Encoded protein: CASSLVVTGGLSYEQYF.

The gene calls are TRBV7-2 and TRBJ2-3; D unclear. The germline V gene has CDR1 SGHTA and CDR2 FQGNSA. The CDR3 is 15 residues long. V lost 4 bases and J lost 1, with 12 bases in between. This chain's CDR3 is CASSSPRSRTDTQYF. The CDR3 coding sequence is TGTGCCAGCAGCTCCCCCAGAAGTCGCACAGATACGCAGTATTTT.

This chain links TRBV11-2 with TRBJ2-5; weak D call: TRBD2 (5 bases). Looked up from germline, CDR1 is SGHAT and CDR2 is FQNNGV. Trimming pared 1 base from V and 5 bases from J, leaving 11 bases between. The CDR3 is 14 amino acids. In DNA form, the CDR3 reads TGTGCCAGCAGCTTAGGAAGGGTAGCGGAGACCCAGTACTTC. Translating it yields CASSLGRVAETQYF.

DNA of the CDR3: TGTGCCAGCAGCTTGGGAGCCACAGCGGGGCAGTTCTTC. It translates to CASSLGATAGQFF. The rearrangement links TRBV5-6 to TRBJ2-1, with D perhaps TRBD2 (6 bases). The germline V and J ends were trimmed by 0 bases and 12 bases, with 13 bases remaining between them. This CDR3 has 13 amino acids. Germline lookup yields CDR1 SGHDT and CDR2 YYEEEE. Complete variable domain (other parts from reference TRBV5-6 and TRBJ2-1): DAGVTQSPTHLIKTRGQQVTLRCSPKSGHDTVSWYQQALGQGPQFIFQYYEEEERQRGNFPDRFSGHQFPNYSSELNVNALLLGDSALYLCASSLGATAGQFFGPGTRLTVL.